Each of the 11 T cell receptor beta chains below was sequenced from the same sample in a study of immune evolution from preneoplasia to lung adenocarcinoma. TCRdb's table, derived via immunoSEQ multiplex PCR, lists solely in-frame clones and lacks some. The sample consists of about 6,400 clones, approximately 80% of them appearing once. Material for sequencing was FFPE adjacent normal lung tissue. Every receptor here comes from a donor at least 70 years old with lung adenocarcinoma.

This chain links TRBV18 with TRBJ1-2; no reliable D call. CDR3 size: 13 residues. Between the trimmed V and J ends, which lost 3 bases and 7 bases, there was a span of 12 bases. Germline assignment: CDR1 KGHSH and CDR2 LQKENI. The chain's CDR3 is CASSPRWVGGYTF. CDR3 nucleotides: TGTGCCAGCTCACCGAGGTGGGTAGGTGGCTACACCTTC.

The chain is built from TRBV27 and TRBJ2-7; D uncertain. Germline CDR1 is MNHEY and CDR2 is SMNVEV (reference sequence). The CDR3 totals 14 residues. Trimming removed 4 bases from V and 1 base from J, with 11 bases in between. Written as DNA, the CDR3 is TGTGCCAGCAGTTCCTACACGAAGTCCTACGAGCAGTACTTC. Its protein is CASSSYTKSYEQYF.

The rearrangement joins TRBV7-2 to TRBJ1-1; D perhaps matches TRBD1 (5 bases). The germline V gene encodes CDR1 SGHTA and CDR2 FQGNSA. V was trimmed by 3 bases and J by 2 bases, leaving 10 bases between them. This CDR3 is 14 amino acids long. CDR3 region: CASSLRGDNTEAFF. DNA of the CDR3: TGTGCCAGCAGCTTGCGGGGGGACAACACTGAAGCTTTCTTT.

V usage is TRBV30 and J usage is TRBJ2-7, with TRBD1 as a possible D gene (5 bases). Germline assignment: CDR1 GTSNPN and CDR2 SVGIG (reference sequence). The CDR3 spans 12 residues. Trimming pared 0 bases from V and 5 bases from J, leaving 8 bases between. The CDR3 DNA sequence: TGTGCCTGGAGTGTTTTGGGGCACGAGCAGTACTTC. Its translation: CAWSVLGHEQYF.

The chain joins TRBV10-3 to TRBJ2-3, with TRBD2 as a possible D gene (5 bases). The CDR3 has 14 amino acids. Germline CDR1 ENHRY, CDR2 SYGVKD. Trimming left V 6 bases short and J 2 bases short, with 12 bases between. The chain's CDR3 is CAIRKADYTDTQYF. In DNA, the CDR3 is TGTGCCATCAGGAAGGCTGACTACACAGATACGCAGTATTTT.

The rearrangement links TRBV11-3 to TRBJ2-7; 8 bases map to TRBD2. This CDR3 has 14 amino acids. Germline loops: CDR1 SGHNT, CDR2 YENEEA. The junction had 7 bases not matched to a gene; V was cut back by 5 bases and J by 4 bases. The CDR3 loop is CASSGPGLGYEQYF. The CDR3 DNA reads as TGTGCCAGCAGCGGTCCGGGACTAGGTTACGAGCAGTACTTC.

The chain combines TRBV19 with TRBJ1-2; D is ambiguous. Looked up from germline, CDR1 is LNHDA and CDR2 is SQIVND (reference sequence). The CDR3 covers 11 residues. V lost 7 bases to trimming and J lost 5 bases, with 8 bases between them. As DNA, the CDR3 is TGTGCCAGTACCACAGCTTATGGCTACACCTTC. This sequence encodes CASTTAYGYTF.

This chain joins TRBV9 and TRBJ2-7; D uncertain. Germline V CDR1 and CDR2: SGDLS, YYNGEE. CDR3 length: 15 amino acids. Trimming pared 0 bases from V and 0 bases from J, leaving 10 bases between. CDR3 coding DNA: TGTGCCAGCAGCGTAGCTCCGGGCAGCTCCTACGAGCAGTACTTC. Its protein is CASSVAPGSSYEQYF.

CDR3 in amino acids: CASSPPGGGGYTF. CDR3 nucleotides: TGTGCCAGCAGCCCCCCAGGGGGCGGGGGCTACACCTTC. The chain combines TRBV6-5 with TRBJ1-2; 8 positions match TRBD1. V was pared by 6 bases and J by 8 bases, with 8 bases of the junction left unmatched. The CDR3 spans 13 residues. In germline, CDR1 is MNHEY, CDR2 SVGAGI.

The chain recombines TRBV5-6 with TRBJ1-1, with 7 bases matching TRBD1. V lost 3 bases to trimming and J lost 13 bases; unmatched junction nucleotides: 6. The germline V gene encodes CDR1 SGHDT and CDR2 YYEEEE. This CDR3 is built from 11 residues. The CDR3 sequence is CASSSDRAVFF. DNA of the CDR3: TGTGCCAGCAGCTCCGACAGGGCTGTTTTCTTT.

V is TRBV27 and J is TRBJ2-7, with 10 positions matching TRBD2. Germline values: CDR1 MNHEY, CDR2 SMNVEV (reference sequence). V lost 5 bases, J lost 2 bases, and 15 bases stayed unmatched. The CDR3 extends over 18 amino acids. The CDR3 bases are TGTGCCAGCAGTCCGACCTTTGGAACTAGCGGGAACCCCTACGAGCAGTACTTC. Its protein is CASSPTFGTSGNPYEQYF.